This T cell receptor (beta chain) is drawn from a study of T-cell memory formation after mild COVID-19. Study background: The TCR clusters were mostly specific to one donor. The study, taken as a whole, reports: Among contracting clones, CD4+ were mainly CM/EM and CD8+ enriched in EMRA. Some clones that responded were present in memory (sampled pre-infection), which suggests cross-reactive memory joined.

TCRdb re-called the 5' RACE reads with MiXCR, one entry per CDR3 protein. Seen here are a few hundred thousand distinct CDR3 sequences, about 20% observed once, and the top ten hold approximately 8.4%. Trimming stripped 1 base from V and 13 bases from J, with 8 bases between. The CDR3 is made up of 12 amino acids. Per the germline V gene, CDR1 is SGHTA and CDR2 is FQGNSA. This clonotype was detected many times. Its antigen is unknown. V is TRBV7-2 and J is TRBJ1-6; no reliable D call. Sequenced material: PBMCs or a T cell subset sorted from them (not recorded which). The TCR sequence derives from an adult woman who had mild COVID-19 (a few samples of this study predate the infection). Cell type and time point are not known. CDR3 bases: TGTGCCAGCAGCTTAGGACCCCCCCCCCTCCACTTT. Residues: CASSLGPPPLHF.